The 23 T cell receptor beta chains presented below share a single source sample, sequenced in a study of T cell responses to AZD1222 COVID-19 vaccine. Data came from immunoSEQ multiplex PCR; TCRdb stores just in-frame clones and leaves some out. This table has about 130,000 clones, 90% appearing once. This specimen was peripheral blood, taken on day 0 of AZD1222 vaccination. These receptors came from an adult in good health.

In this sample, this clone turned up once. The genes are TRBV6-4 and TRBJ1-2; a possible D gene is TRBD1 (6 bases). Germline V CDR1 and CDR2: MRHNA, SNTAGT. CDR3 length equals 15 residues. V lost 6 bases and J 4 bases, leaving 18 bases between the germline ends. CDR3 in amino acids: CASSRGAGEAYGYTF. Here the CDR3 DNA reads TGTGCCAGCAGCCGGGGGGCAGGGGAGGCCTATGGCTACACCTTC.

The chain uses TRBV13 and TRBJ2-5, with D unclear. Trimming took off 0 bases at V and 4 bases at J, with 12 bases between the two ends. The CDR3 has 15 residues. Germline CDR1 PRHDT, CDR2 FYEKMQ (reference sequence). The CDR3 spells CASSLGGARSETQYF. CDR3 DNA: TGTGCCAGCAGCTTAGGGGGCGCCCGGTCAGAGACCCAGTACTTC.

The gene calls are TRBV10-3 and TRBJ1-6, with D perhaps matching TRBD1 (5 bases). The V end was cut by 6 bases, the J end by 7 bases, with 16 bases between. Germline lookup yields CDR1 ENHRY and CDR2 SYGVKD. The length of the CDR3 is 15 residues. The CDR3, as DNA: TGTGCCATCAGCGAAGCCGGGACCGAGAATTCACCCCTCCACTTT. Protein product: CAISEAGTENSPLHF.

This chain uses TRBV5-4 with TRBJ2-5; tentatively, D is TRBD1 (6 bases). This CDR3 has 14 residues. V lost 4 bases and J lost 3, with 13 bases in between. Germline loops: CDR1 SGHNT, CDR2 YYREEE (reference sequence). The CDR3 DNA reads as TGTGCCAGCAGCCCGACGACAGGAAAAGAGACCCAGTACTTC. Translation: CASSPTTGKETQYF.

The V call is TRBV10-1, the J call TRBJ2-3; no clear D gene. This CDR3 has 16 residues. The germline V gene has CDR1 WNHNN and CDR2 SYGVQD (reference sequence). V was cut by 2 bases and J by 1 base, with 13 bases left in between. DNA for the CDR3: TGCGCCAGCAGTGAGAGAGGACCCCCTGGCACAGATACGCAGTATTTT. This sequence encodes CASSERGPPGTDTQYF.

The chain combines TRBV28 with TRBJ2-6, with 8 positions matching TRBD1. Germline CDR1 MDHEN, CDR2 SYDVKM. V was clipped by 6 bases and J by 2 bases; unmatched bases: 6. The CDR3 runs to 16 residues. CDR3 nucleotides: TGTGCCAGCAGCGAACACAGGGGGGCTGGGGCCAACGTCCTGACTTTC. It encodes CASSEHRGAGANVLTF.

V and J are TRBV12-5 and TRBJ2-2, with TRBD1 identical over 10 bases. Germline lookup yields CDR1 LGHNT and CDR2 FRNRAP. The V and J ends lost 3 bases and 6 bases, in that order; junction bases with no gene match: 7. This CDR3 has 16 amino acids. CDR3 loop: CASGFKDRGFAGELFF. As DNA, the CDR3 is TGTGCTAGTGGTTTCAAGGACAGGGGGTTCGCCGGGGAGCTGTTTTTT.

V is TRBV7-6 and J is TRBJ2-5; 7 nucleotides line up with TRBD2. Trimming cost V 5 bases and J 5 bases; bases outside gene matches: 11. The CDR3 loop spans 15 amino acids. The germline CDR1 and CDR2 sequences are SGHVS and FNYEAQ. Here the CDR3 DNA reads TGTGCCAGCAGCCCCCGGAGCGGGGCAGGGGAGACCCAGTACTTC. This sequence encodes CASSPRSGAGETQYF.

The gene calls are TRBV11-3 and TRBJ2-7; 8 nucleotides agree with TRBD2. Germline CDR1 and CDR2: SGHNT and YENEEA. CDR3 length: 13 residues. Germline trimming cut 5 bases from V and 2 bases from J; bases unmatched to any gene: 2. The CDR3: CASSAGLAYEQYF. CDR3 bases: TGTGCCAGCAGCGCGGGACTAGCCTACGAGCAGTACTTC. Together with reference TRBV11-3 and TRBJ2-7, the CDR3 gives the full variable domain: EAGVVQSPRYKIIEKKQPVAFWCNPISGHNTLYWYLQNLGQGPELLIRYENEEAVDDSQLPKDRFSAERLKGVDSTLKIQPAELGDSAVYLCASSAGLAYEQYFGPGTRLTVT.

This clone occurred once. The chain combines TRBV21-1 with TRBJ1-2; TRBD1, the table's D call, was not compared with the DNA. TRBV21-1 is marked as a pseudogene. The CDR3 consists of 15 residues. Here the CDR3 DNA reads TGTGCCAGCAGCCCCTGGGACAGGGGGAACTATGGCTACACCTTC. Its protein product is CASSPWDRGNYGYTF.

This clone was seen a handful of times. V is TRBV10-2 and J is TRBJ1-4; no clear D. The CDR3 totals 13 residues. Trimming took 3 bases from V and 2 from J, leaving 4 bases between them. Looked up from germline, CDR1 is WSHSY and CDR2 is SAAADI. The CDR3 region has the DNA TGCGCCAGCAGTGATTGGACTAATGAAAAACTGTTTTTT. This codes for CASSDWTNEKLFF.

A single count supports this clone. Different DNA sequences within this sample yield the same CDR3. The chain employs TRBV7-2 and TRBJ1-5; no clear D. Germline loops: CDR1 SGHTA, CDR2 FQGNSA. Between the trimmed V and J ends, which lost 2 bases and 6 bases, there was a span of 8 bases. This CDR3 has 13 amino acids. CDR3 protein: CASSLRGSQPQHF. The CDR3 bases are TGTGCCAGCAGCTTACGGGGAAGTCAGCCCCAGCATTTT.

This chain uses TRBV18 with TRBJ1-4, with D tentatively TRBD1 (5 bases). Trimming removed 3 bases from V and 0 bases from J, with 8 bases in between. Germline-derived CDR1 and CDR2 are KGHSH and LQKENI. The CDR3 extends over 15 amino acids. This CDR3 reads CASSPGGTTNEKLFF. For the CDR3, the DNA is TGTGCCAGCTCACCTGGGGGGACAACTAATGAAAAACTGTTTTTT.

The chain links TRBV28 to TRBJ2-7; D might be TRBD1 (5 bases). V lost 7 bases and J 0 bases, leaving 13 bases between the germline ends. Germline-derived CDR1 and CDR2 are MDHEN and SYDVKM. This CDR3 has 14 amino acids. As DNA, the CDR3 is TGTGCCAGCACTAAGCCCGACAGCTCCTACGAGCAGTACTTC. This encodes CASTKPDSSYEQYF.

V gene TRBV12-3 or TRBV12-4 combines with J gene TRBJ1-5, with a tentative D call TRBD1 (5 bases). V was shortened by 2 bases and J by 9 bases, with 8 bases between the two germline ends. The CDR3 totals 12 residues. DNA of the CDR3: TGTGCCAGCAGTTTAAGGGGTGGGCCCCAGCATTTT. Protein product: CASSLRGGPQHF.

The genes are TRBV6-5 and TRBJ1-1; a possible D gene is TRBD1 (5 bases). The CDR3 has 11 amino acids. Trimming left V 8 bases short and J 5 bases short, with 9 bases between. Looked up from germline, CDR1 is MNHEY and CDR2 is SVGAGI. The CDR3 bases are TGTGCCAGCGGGGAGGGGACTGAAGCTTTCTTT. This translates into CASGEGTEAFF.

The chain combines TRBV5-4 with TRBJ2-1; 7 bases map to TRBD2. The CDR3 has 15 amino acids. The V segment lost 4 bases and the J segment 5 bases; nucleotides outside the gene matches: 9. CDR1 is SGHNT and CDR2 is YYREEE in the germline V gene (reference sequence). As DNA, the CDR3 is TGTGCCAGCAGCCTTGGGCTAGCGGTGCACAATGAGCAGTTCTTC. It specifies CASSLGLAVHNEQFF.

The rearrangement links TRBV11-3 to TRBJ2-1; D is uncertain. The germline V gene encodes CDR1 SGHNT and CDR2 YENEEA. V was pared by 3 bases and J by 8 bases, with 11 bases between. CDR3 length equals 13 residues. The CDR3 sequence is CASSLGDWDEQFF. For the CDR3, the DNA is TGTGCCAGCAGCTTGGGCGACTGGGATGAGCAGTTCTTC. Variable domain in full (rest from reference TRBV11-3 and TRBJ2-1): EAGVVQSPRYKIIEKKQPVAFWCNPISGHNTLYWYLQNLGQGPELLIRYENEEAVDDSQLPKDRFSAERLKGVDSTLKIQPAELGDSAVYLCASSLGDWDEQFFGPGTRLTVL.

The chain recombines TRBV9 with TRBJ2-5, with 7 bases lining up with TRBD1. The CDR3 totals 14 residues. V trimming: 0 bases; J trimming: 4 bases; junction bases outside the gene matches: 3. Germline V gene lookup returns CDR1 SGDLS and CDR2 YYNGEE. This chain's CDR3 is CASSVGGGAETQYF. As DNA, the CDR3 is TGTGCCAGCAGCGTAGGAGGGGGCGCAGAGACCCAGTACTTC.

V is TRBV24-1 and J is TRBJ1-2; D ambiguous. The germline V and J ends were trimmed by 4 bases and 3 bases, with 11 bases remaining between them. The CDR3 has 14 residues. Germline values: CDR1 KGHDR, CDR2 SFDVKD. The DNA of the CDR3 is TGTGCCACCAGTGACCGTCTCGGTTACTATGGCTACACCTTC. Residues: CATSDRLGYYGYTF.

The chain recombines TRBV30 with TRBJ1-6, with TRBD1 matching over 8 bases. The germline V gene encodes CDR1 GTSNPN and CDR2 SVGIG (reference sequence). CDR3 size: 15 residues. Trimming removed 3 bases from V and 1 base from J; junction bases left unmatched: 2. This CDR3 reads CAWRDRVSYNSPLHF. The DNA of the CDR3 is TGTGCCTGGAGGGACAGGGTTTCCTATAATTCACCCCTCCACTTT.

The V call is TRBV5-6, the J call TRBJ2-7; D possibly corresponds to TRBD1 (5 bases). The V end was cut by 0 bases, the J end by 0 bases, with 13 bases between. The CDR3 totals 16 residues. Germline lookup yields CDR1 SGHDT and CDR2 YYEEEE. The CDR3 DNA reads TGTGCCAGCAGCTTGGTGGGGCAGGCAGTCTCCTACGAGCAGTACTTC. It is translated as CASSLVGQAVSYEQYF.

V usage is TRBV30 and J usage is TRBJ1-6; D not certain. V was pared by 1 base and J by 6 bases, with 10 bases between. Germline V lookup: CDR1 GTSNPN, CDR2 SVGIG (reference sequence). The CDR3 runs 14 residues. The CDR3 DNA is TGTGCCTGGAGTGCCACAGTATTTAATTCACCCCTCCACTTT. Its protein product is CAWSATVFNSPLHF.